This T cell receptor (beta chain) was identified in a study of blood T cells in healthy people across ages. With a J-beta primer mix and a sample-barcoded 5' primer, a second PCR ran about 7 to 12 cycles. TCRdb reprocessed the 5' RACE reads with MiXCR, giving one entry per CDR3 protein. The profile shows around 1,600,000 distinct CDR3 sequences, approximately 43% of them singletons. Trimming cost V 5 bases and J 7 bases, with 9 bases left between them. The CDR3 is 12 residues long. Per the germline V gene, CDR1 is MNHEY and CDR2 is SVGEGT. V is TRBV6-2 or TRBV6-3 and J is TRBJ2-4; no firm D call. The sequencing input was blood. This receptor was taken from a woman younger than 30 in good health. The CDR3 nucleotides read TGTGCCAGCAGTCACAACTGGAACATTCAGTACTTC. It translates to CASSHNWNIQYF.